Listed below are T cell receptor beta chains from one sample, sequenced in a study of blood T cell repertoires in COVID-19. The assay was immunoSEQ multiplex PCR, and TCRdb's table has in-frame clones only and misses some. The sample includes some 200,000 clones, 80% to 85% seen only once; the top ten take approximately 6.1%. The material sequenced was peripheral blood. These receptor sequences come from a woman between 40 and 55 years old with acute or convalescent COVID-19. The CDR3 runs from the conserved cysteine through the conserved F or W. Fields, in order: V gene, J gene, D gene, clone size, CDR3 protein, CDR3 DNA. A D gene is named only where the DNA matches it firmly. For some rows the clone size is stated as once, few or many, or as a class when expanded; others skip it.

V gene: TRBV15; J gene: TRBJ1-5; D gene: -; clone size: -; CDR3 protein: CATSKGGGGNQPQHF; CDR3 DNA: TGTGCCACCAGCAAGGGAGGGGGAGGCAATCAGCCCCAGCATTTT
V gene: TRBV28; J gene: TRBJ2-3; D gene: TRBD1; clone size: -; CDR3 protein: CASRSPGQGLTDTQYF; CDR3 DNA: TGTGCCAGCAGATCCCCTGGACAGGGGTTAACAGATACGCAGTATTTT
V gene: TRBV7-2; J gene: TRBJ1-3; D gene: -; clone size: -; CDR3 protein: CASSLLRGESGNTIYF; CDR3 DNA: TGTGCCAGCAGCTTACTTCGGGGGGAAAGTGGAAACACCATATATTTT
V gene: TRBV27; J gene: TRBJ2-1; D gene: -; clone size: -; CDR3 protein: CASSFLGAYNEQFF; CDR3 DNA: TGTGCCAGCAGTTTTCTCGGGGCCTACAATGAGCAGTTCTTC
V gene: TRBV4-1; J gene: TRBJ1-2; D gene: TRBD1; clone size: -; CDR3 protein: CASSQLWGGQGRNYGYTF; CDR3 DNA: TGCGCCAGCAGCCAATTATGGGGCGGACAGGGAAGAAACTATGGCTACACCTTC
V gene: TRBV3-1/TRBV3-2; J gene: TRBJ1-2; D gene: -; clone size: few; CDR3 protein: CASSQTGNGYTF; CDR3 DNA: TGTGCCAGCAGCCAAACCGGGAACGGCTACACCTTC
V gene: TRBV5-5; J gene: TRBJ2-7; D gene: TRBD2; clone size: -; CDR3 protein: CASSSGLAGTLYEQYF; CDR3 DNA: TGTGCCAGCAGCTCGGGACTAGCGGGAACCCTCTACGAGCAGTACTTC
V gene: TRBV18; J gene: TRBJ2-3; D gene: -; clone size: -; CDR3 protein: CASSPQELRTDTQYF; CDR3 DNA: TGTGCCAGCTCACCACAAGAGCTACGCACAGATACGCAGTATTTT
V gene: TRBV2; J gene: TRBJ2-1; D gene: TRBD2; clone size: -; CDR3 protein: CASTHSGSYNEQFF; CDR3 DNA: TGTGCCAGCACTCATAGCGGGAGCTACAATGAGCAGTTCTTC
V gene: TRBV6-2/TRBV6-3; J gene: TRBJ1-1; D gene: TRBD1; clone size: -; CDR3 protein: CASSYGTNRDSIREAFF; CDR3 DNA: TGTGCCAGCAGTTACGGTACCAACCGGGACAGTATTAGGGAAGCTTTCTTT
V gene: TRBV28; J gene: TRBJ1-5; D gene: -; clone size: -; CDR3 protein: CASNLEFRGIGQPQHF; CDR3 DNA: TGTGCCAGCAACCTGGAGTTCAGGGGCATCGGTCAGCCCCAGCATTTT
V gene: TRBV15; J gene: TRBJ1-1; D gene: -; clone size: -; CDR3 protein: CATSREQVTEAFF; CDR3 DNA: TGTGCCACCAGCAGAGAACAGGTAACTGAAGCTTTCTTT
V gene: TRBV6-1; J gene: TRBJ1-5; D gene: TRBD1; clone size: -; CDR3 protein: CASSERGQDSNQPQHF; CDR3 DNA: TGTGCCAGCAGTGAAAGAGGACAGGATAGCAATCAGCCCCAGCATTTT
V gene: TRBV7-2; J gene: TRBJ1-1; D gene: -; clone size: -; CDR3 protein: CASSPWRYGNTEAFF; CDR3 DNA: TGTGCCAGCAGCCCCTGGCGGTACGGGAACACTGAAGCTTTCTTT
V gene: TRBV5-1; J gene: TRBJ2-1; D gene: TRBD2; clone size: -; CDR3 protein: CASSWGLAGEYGSYNEQFF; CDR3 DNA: TGCGCCAGCAGCTGGGGACTAGCGGGAGAATATGGTTCCTACAATGAGCAGTTCTTC
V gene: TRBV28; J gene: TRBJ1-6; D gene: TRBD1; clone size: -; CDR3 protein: CASSYRGVGRSPLHF; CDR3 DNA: TGTGCCAGCAGTTACAGGGGTGTAGGGCGATCACCCCTCCACTTT
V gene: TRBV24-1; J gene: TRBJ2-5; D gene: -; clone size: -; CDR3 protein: CATSDGQNQETQYF; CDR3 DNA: TGTGCCACCAGTGATGGACAGAACCAAGAGACCCAGTACTTC
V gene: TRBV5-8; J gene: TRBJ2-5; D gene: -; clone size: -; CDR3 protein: CASDSPSSYRETQYF; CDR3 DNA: TGTGCCAGTGACAGCCCCTCAAGCTACCGAGAGACCCAGTACTTC
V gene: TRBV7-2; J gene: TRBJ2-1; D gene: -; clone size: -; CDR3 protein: CASSFLGLAGSEQFF; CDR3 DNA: TGTGCCAGCAGCTTCTTGGGGCTAGCCGGGAGTGAGCAGTTCTTC
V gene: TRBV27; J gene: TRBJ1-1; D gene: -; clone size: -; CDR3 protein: CASSRAGTMNTEAFF; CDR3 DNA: TGTGCCAGCAGTCGAGCCGGGACAATGAACACTGAAGCTTTCTTT
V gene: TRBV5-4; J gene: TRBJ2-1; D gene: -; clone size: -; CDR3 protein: CASSTAQGSSYNEQFF; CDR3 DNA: TGTGCCAGCAGCACCGCACAGGGCAGCTCCTACAATGAGCAGTTCTTC
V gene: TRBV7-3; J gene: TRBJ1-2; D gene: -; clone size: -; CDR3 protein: CASGTGFGYTF; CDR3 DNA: TGTGCCAGCGGTACAGGGTTCGGCTACACCTTC
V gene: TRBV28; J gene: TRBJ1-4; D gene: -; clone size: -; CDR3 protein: CASSFGAVNEKLFF; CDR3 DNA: TGTGCCAGCAGTTTTGGGGCGGTTAATGAAAAACTGTTTTTT
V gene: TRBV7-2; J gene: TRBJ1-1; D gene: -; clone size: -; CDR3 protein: CASSLKGGTTEAFF; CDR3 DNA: TGTGCCAGCAGCTTAAAGGGCGGGACGACTGAAGCTTTCTTT
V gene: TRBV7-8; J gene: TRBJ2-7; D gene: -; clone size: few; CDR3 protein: CASSPPGQGSHEQYF; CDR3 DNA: TGTGCCAGCAGTCCCCCCGGTCAGGGGTCCCACGAGCAGTACTTC
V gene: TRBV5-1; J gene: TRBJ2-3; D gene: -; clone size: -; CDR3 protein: CASSLSGLSSTDTQYF; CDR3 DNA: TGCGCCAGCAGCTTGTCGGGACTCTCTAGCACAGATACGCAGTATTTT
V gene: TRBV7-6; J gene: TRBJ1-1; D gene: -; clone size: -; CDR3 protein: CASSLYGRQNTEAFF; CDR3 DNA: TGTGCCAGCAGCTTATACGGCAGGCAGAACACTGAAGCTTTCTTT
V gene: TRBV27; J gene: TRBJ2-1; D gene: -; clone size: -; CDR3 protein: CASSFSYGLNEQFF; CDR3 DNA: TGTGCCAGCAGTTTCTCATATGGACTTAATGAGCAGTTCTTC
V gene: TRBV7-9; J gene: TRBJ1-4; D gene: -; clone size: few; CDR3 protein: CASSLLATNEKLFF; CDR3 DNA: TGTGCCAGCAGCTTACTAGCAACTAATGAAAAACTGTTTTTT
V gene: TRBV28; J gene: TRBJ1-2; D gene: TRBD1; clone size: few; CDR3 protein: CASRARQGATYGYTF; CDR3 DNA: TGTGCCAGCCGGGCCCGACAGGGGGCAACCTATGGCTACACCTTC
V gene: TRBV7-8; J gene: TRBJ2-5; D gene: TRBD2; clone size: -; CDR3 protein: CASSFSGGGAGQGTQYF; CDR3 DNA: TGTGCCAGCAGCTTTTCCGGCGGGGGGGCTGGGCAAGGGACCCAGTACTTC
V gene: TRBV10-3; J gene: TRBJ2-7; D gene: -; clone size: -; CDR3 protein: CAISAGQEYEQYF; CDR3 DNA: TGTGCCATCAGTGCAGGACAAGAGTACGAGCAGTACTTC
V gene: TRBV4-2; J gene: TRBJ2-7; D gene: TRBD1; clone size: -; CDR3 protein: CASSPGTESTEQYF; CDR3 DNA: TGTGCCAGCAGCCCGGGGACAGAGTCCACCGAGCAGTACTTC
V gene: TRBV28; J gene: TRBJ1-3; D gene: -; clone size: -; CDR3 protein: CASSLSAGLRNTIYF; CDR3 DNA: TGTGCCAGCAGTTTATCGGCCGGGTTGCGAAACACCATATATTTT
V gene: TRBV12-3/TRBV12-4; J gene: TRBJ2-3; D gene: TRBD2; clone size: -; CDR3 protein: CASSWGGGDTQYF; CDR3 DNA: TGTGCCAGCAGTTGGGGGGGTGGGGATACGCAGTATTTT
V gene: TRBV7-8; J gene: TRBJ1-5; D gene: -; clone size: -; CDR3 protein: CASSSLQRGRLNQPQHF; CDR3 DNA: TGTGCCAGCAGCTCCCTCCAGCGGGGCAGATTAAATCAGCCCCAGCATTTT
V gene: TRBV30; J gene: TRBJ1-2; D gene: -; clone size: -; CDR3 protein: CAWSVQGGGGYTF; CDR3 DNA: TGTGCCTGGAGTGTGCAGGGAGGCGGCGGCTACACCTTC
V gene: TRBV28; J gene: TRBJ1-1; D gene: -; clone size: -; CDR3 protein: CASSLAGGNTEAFF; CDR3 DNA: TGTGCCAGCAGTTTAGCCGGTGGGAACACTGAAGCTTTCTTT
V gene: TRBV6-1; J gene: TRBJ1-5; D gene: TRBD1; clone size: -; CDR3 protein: CASSDPGGTNQPQHF; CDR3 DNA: TGTGCCAGCAGTGACCCAGGGGGGACTAATCAGCCCCAGCATTTT
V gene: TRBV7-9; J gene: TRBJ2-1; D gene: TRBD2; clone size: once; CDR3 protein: CASSIPSGVEQFF; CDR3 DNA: TGTGCCAGCAGCATACCTAGCGGGGTTGAGCAGTTCTTC